The clone carrying this T cell receptor (beta chain) was seen many times. This sample is drawn from a study of blood T cells in healthy people across ages. This CDR3 has 15 residues. V was clipped by 4 bases and J by 2 bases, with 13 bases between them. The germline CDR1 and CDR2 sequences are MGHRA and YSYEKL. PBMCs numbering at least 7 million were isolated per sample. A second PCR, run for roughly 7 to 12 cycles, used a sample-barcoded 5' primer plus a J-beta primer mix. Each cDNA was tagged by a template-switch adaptor containing 12 random nucleotides. TCRdb reanalysed the 5' RACE reads using MiXCR and keeps one entry per CDR3 protein. The repertoire consists of about 1.5 million distinct CDR3 sequences, with approximately 42% occurring once and the leading ten covering about 4%.

This clonotype was sampled from a woman in her late teens or twenties in good health. The sample comprised blood. The chain joins TRBV4-1 to TRBJ2-3; D may match TRBD1 or TRBD2 (5 bases each). The CDR3 DNA reads TGCGCCAGCAGCCGTACCGGGACCCTCACAGATACGCAGTATTTT. Translation: CASSRTGTLTDTQYF.